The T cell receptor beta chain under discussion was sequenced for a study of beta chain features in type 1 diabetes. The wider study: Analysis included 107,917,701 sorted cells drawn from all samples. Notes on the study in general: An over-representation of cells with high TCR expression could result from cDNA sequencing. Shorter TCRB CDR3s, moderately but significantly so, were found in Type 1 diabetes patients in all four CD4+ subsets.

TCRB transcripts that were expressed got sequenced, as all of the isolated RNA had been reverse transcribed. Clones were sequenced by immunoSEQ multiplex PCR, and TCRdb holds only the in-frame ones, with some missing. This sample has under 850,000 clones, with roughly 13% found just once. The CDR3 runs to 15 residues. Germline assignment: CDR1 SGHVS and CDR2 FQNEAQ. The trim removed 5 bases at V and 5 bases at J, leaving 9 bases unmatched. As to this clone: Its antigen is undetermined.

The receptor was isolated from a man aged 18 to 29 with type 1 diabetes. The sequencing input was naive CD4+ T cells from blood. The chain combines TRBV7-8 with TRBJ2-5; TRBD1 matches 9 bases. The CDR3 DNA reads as TGTGCCAGCAGCGGCCGGACAGGGGTGACGGAGACCCAGTACTTC. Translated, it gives CASSGRTGVTETQYF.